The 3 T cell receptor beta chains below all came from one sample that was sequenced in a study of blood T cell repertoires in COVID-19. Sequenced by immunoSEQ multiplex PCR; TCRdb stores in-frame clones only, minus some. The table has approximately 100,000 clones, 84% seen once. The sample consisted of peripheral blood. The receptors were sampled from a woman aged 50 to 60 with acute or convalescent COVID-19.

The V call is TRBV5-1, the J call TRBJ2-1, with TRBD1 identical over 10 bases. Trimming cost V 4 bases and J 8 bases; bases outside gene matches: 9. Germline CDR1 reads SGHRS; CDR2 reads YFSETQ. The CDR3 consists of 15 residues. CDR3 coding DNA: TGCGCCAGCAGCCCAACCGGGACAGGGGTCTATGAGCAGTTCTTC. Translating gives CASSPTGTGVYEQFF.

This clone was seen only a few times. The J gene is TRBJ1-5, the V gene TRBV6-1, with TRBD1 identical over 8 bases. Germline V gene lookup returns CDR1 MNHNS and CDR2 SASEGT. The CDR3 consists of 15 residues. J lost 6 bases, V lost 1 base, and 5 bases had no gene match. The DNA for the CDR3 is TGTGCCAGCAGTGAAGATACAGGGGGACGTCAGCCCCAGCATTTT. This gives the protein CASSEDTGGRQPQHF.

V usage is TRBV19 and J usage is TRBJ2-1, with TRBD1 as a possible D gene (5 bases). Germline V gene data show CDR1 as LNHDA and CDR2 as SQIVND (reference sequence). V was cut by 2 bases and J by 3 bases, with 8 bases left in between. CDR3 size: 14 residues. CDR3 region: CASSIQGGYNEQFF. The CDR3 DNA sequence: TGTGCCAGTAGTATACAGGGCGGCTACAATGAGCAGTTCTTC.